The rows below give T cell receptor beta chains drawn from one sample of a study of blood T cell repertoires in COVID-19. The table came from immunoSEQ multiplex PCR; TCRdb's copy has only in-frame clones and leaves some out. The sample carries about 180,000 clones, approximately 88% recorded once. What was sequenced was peripheral blood. The source is a young woman with acute or convalescent COVID-19. The conserved cysteine and the conserved F or W are not part of the CDR3 here.

TRBV2	TRBJ1-5	ASSEEGGAGISPQH
TRBV19	TRBJ2-3	ASSNRGGSTDTQY
TRBV30	TRBJ2-2	AWGQGTTGELF
TRBV4-2	TRBJ2-1	ASSPGLFNEQF
TRBV28	TRBJ1-1	ASSLKQNTEAF
TRBV28	TRBJ1-1	ASILFADGTAPF
TRBV7-2	TRBJ1-3	ASSLEQGNTIY
TRBV12-3/TRBV12-4	TRBJ2-7	ASSKGYEQY
TRBV19	TRBJ1-5	ASSMRGLRQPQH
TRBV7-9	TRBJ2-1	ASSLHLGGGPGNEQF
TRBV29-1	TRBJ2-5	SARLGETQY
TRBV3-1/TRBV3-2	TRBJ2-3	ASRQGGTDTQY
TRBV4-1	TRBJ1-1	ASSQEGGLARAF
TRBV12-3/TRBV12-4	TRBJ2-3	ASSLGSGSQY
TRBV7-9	TRBJ2-7	ASSPPWREGLYEQY
TRBV5-1	TRBJ2-7	ASSLVAVAEQY
TRBV12-3/TRBV12-4	TRBJ1-1	ASDNRANTEAF
TRBV19	TRBJ1-1	ASSMNGLWAF
TRBV18	TRBJ2-1	ASSPPKGEWNEQF
TRBV5-1	TRBJ1-5	ASSLDGQTNQPQH
TRBV7-9	TRBJ2-3	ASSAGTPTDTQY
TRBV21-1	TRBJ2-5	ASSRDRQTQY
TRBV11-2	TRBJ2-2	ASSLDLHSGELF
TRBV5-8	TRBJ1-5	ASNRQDIEPQH
TRBV11-2	TRBJ2-1	ASSPQAWSDYGSYNEQF